This TCR beta chain emerged from a study of graft-versus-host responses after intestinal transplantation. Study as a whole: Each of the recipients got a multivisceral, liver-intestinal, or isolated intestinal transplant. All recipients were given anti-thymocyte globulin induction, and tacrolimus and steroids were then administered for three to four years.

Germline loops: CDR1 SGHNT, CDR2 YYREEE (reference sequence). This CDR3 is 13 amino acids long. V was clipped by 4 bases and J by 0 bases; unmatched bases: 1. Concerning this clone: Its antigen is not identified.

TCRdb's copy holds only in-frame clones and misses some; the assay was immunoSEQ multiplex PCR. Of 62,000 or so clones in the sample, roughly 90% were seen once. Regarding the study as a whole: Individuals who had graft-donor T cell macrochimerism had allografts that showed high graft-versus-host to host-versus-graft clonal ratios. Association was observed between peak circulating GvH clone levels and early post-transplant HvG declines.

This receptor was obtained from a human donor who was the organ donor for an intestinal transplant. The material sequenced was unstimulated CD8+ T cells sorted from spleen or lymph node cells, taken before transplant. The chain links TRBV5-4 to TRBJ2-7; 7 bases are shared with TRBD2. The CDR3 bases are TGTGCCAGCAGCCTAGCGGTCTCCTACGAGCAGTACTTC. Amino acid sequence: CASSLAVSYEQYF.